The rows below give T cell receptor beta chains drawn from one sample of a study of T cell responses to AZD1222 COVID-19 vaccine. Only in-frame clones appear in the TCRdb table, and some are missing; sequencing was by immunoSEQ multiplex PCR. Among about 110,000 clones, around 89% were seen once, and the ten largest hold around 6.7%. Sequencing used peripheral blood, obtained on day 0 of AZD1222 vaccination. These receptors were obtained from an adult in good health. CDR3s include the opening cysteine and the closing phenylalanine or tryptophan. D genes are given only for firm matches. Size tells how often a clone was seen (once, few, many) or the class of an expanded clone, and some rows leave it out.

clone_size: NA
j_call: TRBJ2-7
v_call: TRBV7-2
d_call: NA
cdr3_nt: TGTGCCAGCAGCTTAGTTCCAGCCTACTACGAGCAGTACTTC
cdr3_aa: CASSLVPAYYEQYF

clone_size: NA
j_call: TRBJ2-7
v_call: TRBV5-1
d_call: NA
cdr3_nt: TGCGCCAGCAGCACCAGGGACCAAACGGGCGAGCAGTACTTC
cdr3_aa: CASSTRDQTGEQYF

clone_size: NA
j_call: TRBJ2-1
v_call: TRBV27
d_call: TRBD2
cdr3_nt: TGTGCCAGCAGTTTAAATAGCGGGAGCTACAATGAGCAGTTCTTC
cdr3_aa: CASSLNSGSYNEQFF

clone_size: NA
j_call: TRBJ2-7
v_call: TRBV2
d_call: TRBD1
cdr3_nt: TGTGCCAGCAGTGGGACCCCAGGACAGGTCCTATCATACGAGCAGTACTTC
cdr3_aa: CASSGTPGQVLSYEQYF

clone_size: NA
j_call: TRBJ1-1
v_call: TRBV6-6
d_call: NA
cdr3_nt: TGTGCCAGCAGTCGACGGGCAAGGGGTCCTAACACTGAAGCTTTCTTT
cdr3_aa: CASSRRARGPNTEAFF

clone_size: NA
j_call: TRBJ2-3
v_call: TRBV5-1
d_call: TRBD1
cdr3_nt: TGCGCCAGCAGCTTGGACCCCAGGACAGGGAAAGGGAGCACAGATACGCAGTATTTT
cdr3_aa: CASSLDPRTGKGSTDTQYF

clone_size: once
j_call: TRBJ1-2
v_call: TRBV7-3
d_call: NA
cdr3_nt: TGTGCCAGCAGCTCCGGGGCTGGCTATGGCTACACCTTC
cdr3_aa: CASSSGAGYGYTF

clone_size: once
j_call: TRBJ1-5
v_call: TRBV19
d_call: NA
cdr3_nt: TGTGCCAGTAGTATTATGGTCAATCAGCCCCAGCATTTT
cdr3_aa: CASSIMVNQPQHF

clone_size: NA
j_call: TRBJ2-3
v_call: TRBV5-4
d_call: TRBD1
cdr3_nt: TGTGCCAGCAGCTTGAGGGTCGGGACAGAAACAGATACGCAGTATTTT
cdr3_aa: CASSLRVGTETDTQYF

clone_size: NA
j_call: TRBJ2-7
v_call: TRBV10-2
d_call: TRBD1
cdr3_nt: TGCGCCAGCAGAACAGGGGTCAGGTACGAGCAGTACTTC
cdr3_aa: CASRTGVRYEQYF

clone_size: NA
j_call: TRBJ2-5
v_call: TRBV6-5
d_call: NA
cdr3_nt: TGTGCCAGCAGCTCCCCGGGCCTCGGGAAGACCCAGTACTTC
cdr3_aa: CASSSPGLGKTQYF

clone_size: NA
j_call: TRBJ2-7
v_call: TRBV11-3
d_call: TRBD1
cdr3_nt: TGTGCCAGCAGCTTAACGGGACAGGGGTCCTACGAGCAGTACTTC
cdr3_aa: CASSLTGQGSYEQYF

clone_size: NA
j_call: TRBJ2-7
v_call: TRBV27
d_call: NA
cdr3_nt: TGTGCCAGCAGTTTATCCCTTTCCAGGGATCGCGAGCAGTACTTC
cdr3_aa: CASSLSLSRDREQYF

clone_size: NA
j_call: TRBJ1-2
v_call: TRBV28
d_call: TRBD1
cdr3_nt: TGTGCCAGCAGGTTAGGGACAGCGAATAACTATGGCTACACCTTC
cdr3_aa: CASRLGTANNYGYTF

clone_size: NA
j_call: TRBJ2-5
v_call: TRBV6-1
d_call: TRBD2
cdr3_nt: TGTGCCAGCAGTGCCCCGGGACTAGCGGGCTCATACCTGACGGAGACCCAGTACTTC
cdr3_aa: CASSAPGLAGSYLTETQYF

clone_size: NA
j_call: TRBJ2-2
v_call: TRBV7-2
d_call: TRBD1
cdr3_nt: TGTGCCAGCAGCCCTCAGGGGGCTTTGAACACCGGGGAGCTGTTTTTT
cdr3_aa: CASSPQGALNTGELFF

clone_size: NA
j_call: TRBJ2-3
v_call: TRBV7-2
d_call: TRBD2
cdr3_nt: TGTGCCAGCAGCAGGGCTAGCGGGAGGGCCGGGTCGTTAGATACGCAGTATTTT
cdr3_aa: CASSRASGRAGSLDTQYF

clone_size: NA
j_call: TRBJ2-1
v_call: TRBV9
d_call: TRBD2
cdr3_nt: TGTGCCAGCAGCGTAGAACTAGCGGCAACATACAATGAGCAGTTCTTC
cdr3_aa: CASSVELAATYNEQFF

clone_size: NA
j_call: TRBJ1-2
v_call: TRBV28
d_call: NA
cdr3_nt: TGTGCCAGCAGCTCCGCGGACGGGGTGGGTGGCTACACCTTC
cdr3_aa: CASSSADGVGGYTF

clone_size: NA
j_call: TRBJ1-4
v_call: TRBV28
d_call: TRBD1
cdr3_nt: TGTGCCAGCAGTTTACCGGGGACAGCGAATGAAAAACTGTTTTTT
cdr3_aa: CASSLPGTANEKLFF

clone_size: NA
j_call: TRBJ2-6
v_call: TRBV24-1
d_call: TRBD1
cdr3_nt: TGTGCCACCAGTGTCTTCCGGGACAGCAAGACTGGGGCCAACGTCCTGACTTTC
cdr3_aa: CATSVFRDSKTGANVLTF

clone_size: NA
j_call: TRBJ2-7
v_call: TRBV28
d_call: NA
cdr3_nt: TGTGCCAGCAGCGAACTATCCTACGAGCAGTACTTC
cdr3_aa: CASSELSYEQYF

clone_size: NA
j_call: TRBJ2-3
v_call: TRBV11-3
d_call: TRBD2
cdr3_nt: TGTGCCAGCAGCTTCGGACTAGGGGTGAACACAGATACGCAGTATTTT
cdr3_aa: CASSFGLGVNTDTQYF

clone_size: NA
j_call: TRBJ1-2
v_call: TRBV9
d_call: TRBD1
cdr3_nt: TGTGCCAGCAGCGTAGCCGCTGGAGGGGGCTCGAACTATGGCTACACCTTC
cdr3_aa: CASSVAAGGGSNYGYTF

clone_size: NA
j_call: TRBJ2-2
v_call: TRBV4-3
d_call: TRBD2
cdr3_nt: TGCGCCAGCAGCCAAGCCCTAGCGGGAGGTTTCACCGGGGAGCTGTTTTTT
cdr3_aa: CASSQALAGGFTGELFF

clone_size: NA
j_call: TRBJ2-1
v_call: TRBV2
d_call: NA
cdr3_nt: TGTGCCAGCAGTGGCGGCTTAGGTGAGCAGTTCTTC
cdr3_aa: CASSGGLGEQFF

clone_size: few
j_call: TRBJ2-7
v_call: TRBV9
d_call: TRBD1
cdr3_nt: TGTGCCAGCAGCATGGGACAGACCTACGAGCAGTACTTC
cdr3_aa: CASSMGQTYEQYF

clone_size: NA
j_call: TRBJ2-1
v_call: TRBV19
d_call: TRBD2
cdr3_nt: TGTGCCAGTAGTATCCTTGCAACTAGCGGGAACCACAATGAGCAGTTCTTC
cdr3_aa: CASSILATSGNHNEQFF

clone_size: NA
j_call: TRBJ2-7
v_call: TRBV12-3/TRBV12-4
d_call: NA
cdr3_nt: TGTGCCAGCAGTAGAGCAGCCTACGAGCAGTACTTC
cdr3_aa: CASSRAAYEQYF

clone_size: NA
j_call: TRBJ1-2
v_call: TRBV28
d_call: NA
cdr3_nt: TGTGCCAGCCGCTCGGGGGGGGCTAGGGCGCTCTATGGCTACACCTTC
cdr3_aa: CASRSGGARALYGYTF

clone_size: NA
j_call: TRBJ1-2
v_call: TRBV12-3/TRBV12-4
d_call: TRBD1
cdr3_nt: TGTGCCAGCAGTTTAGACAGGGGACATGGCTACACCTTC
cdr3_aa: CASSLDRGHGYTF

clone_size: NA
j_call: TRBJ1-2
v_call: TRBV6-5
d_call: NA
cdr3_nt: TGTGCCAGCAGTTTACGGGGGGTGGTTGAGGGCTACACCTTC
cdr3_aa: CASSLRGVVEGYTF

clone_size: once
j_call: TRBJ2-2
v_call: TRBV9
d_call: TRBD1
cdr3_nt: TGTGCCAGCAGCAGGCTCGACAGGGCCGGGGAGCTGTTTTTT
cdr3_aa: CASSRLDRAGELFF

clone_size: NA
j_call: TRBJ2-3
v_call: TRBV24-1
d_call: NA
cdr3_nt: TGTGCCACCAGTGATCCGGGACGCGTCGGAACCACAGATACGCAGTATTTT
cdr3_aa: CATSDPGRVGTTDTQYF

clone_size: NA
j_call: TRBJ1-1
v_call: TRBV30
d_call: NA
cdr3_nt: TGTGCCTGGAGTGTACAGGTAAACACTGAAGCTTTCTTT
cdr3_aa: CAWSVQVNTEAFF

clone_size: NA
j_call: TRBJ2-7
v_call: TRBV24-1
d_call: NA
cdr3_nt: TGTGCCACCAGTGGAGGGCAGGGGCTCTCCTACGAGCAGTACTTC
cdr3_aa: CATSGGQGLSYEQYF

clone_size: NA
j_call: TRBJ1-1
v_call: TRBV29-1
d_call: NA
cdr3_nt: TGCAGCGTTGGTGATGGGGCGGAAACTGAAGCTTTCTTT
cdr3_aa: CSVGDGAETEAFF